The clone carrying this TCR beta chain has a handful of counts. Between the trimmed V and J ends, which lost 6 bases and 4 bases, there was a span of 18 bases. The CDR3 is 15 residues long. Per the germline V gene, CDR1 is SNHLY and CDR2 is FYNNEI. These data come from a study of early stage breast cancer tumors. TCRdb's copy holds only in-frame clones and misses some; the assay was immunoSEQ multiplex PCR. The sample lists tens of thousands of clones, around 75% seen once, with about 9.5% in the top ten. The receptor was isolated from a person aged 30 to 39 with breast cancer. This chain uses TRBV2 with TRBJ1-1; possible D gene TRBD1, 6 bases. Material: breast tumor tissue. This CDR3 reads CASRTGLGGGTEAFF. CDR3 coding DNA: TGTGCCAGCAGGACCGGTTTAGGGGGAGGCACTGAAGCTTTCTTT. The full variable domain, its missing parts supplied by reference TRBV2 and TRBJ1-1, is EPEVTQTPSHQVTQMGQEVILRCVPISNHLYFYWYRQILGQKVEFLVSFYNNEISEKSEIFDDQFSVERPDGSNFTLKIRSTKLEDSAMYFCASRTGLGGGTEAFFGQGTRLTVV.